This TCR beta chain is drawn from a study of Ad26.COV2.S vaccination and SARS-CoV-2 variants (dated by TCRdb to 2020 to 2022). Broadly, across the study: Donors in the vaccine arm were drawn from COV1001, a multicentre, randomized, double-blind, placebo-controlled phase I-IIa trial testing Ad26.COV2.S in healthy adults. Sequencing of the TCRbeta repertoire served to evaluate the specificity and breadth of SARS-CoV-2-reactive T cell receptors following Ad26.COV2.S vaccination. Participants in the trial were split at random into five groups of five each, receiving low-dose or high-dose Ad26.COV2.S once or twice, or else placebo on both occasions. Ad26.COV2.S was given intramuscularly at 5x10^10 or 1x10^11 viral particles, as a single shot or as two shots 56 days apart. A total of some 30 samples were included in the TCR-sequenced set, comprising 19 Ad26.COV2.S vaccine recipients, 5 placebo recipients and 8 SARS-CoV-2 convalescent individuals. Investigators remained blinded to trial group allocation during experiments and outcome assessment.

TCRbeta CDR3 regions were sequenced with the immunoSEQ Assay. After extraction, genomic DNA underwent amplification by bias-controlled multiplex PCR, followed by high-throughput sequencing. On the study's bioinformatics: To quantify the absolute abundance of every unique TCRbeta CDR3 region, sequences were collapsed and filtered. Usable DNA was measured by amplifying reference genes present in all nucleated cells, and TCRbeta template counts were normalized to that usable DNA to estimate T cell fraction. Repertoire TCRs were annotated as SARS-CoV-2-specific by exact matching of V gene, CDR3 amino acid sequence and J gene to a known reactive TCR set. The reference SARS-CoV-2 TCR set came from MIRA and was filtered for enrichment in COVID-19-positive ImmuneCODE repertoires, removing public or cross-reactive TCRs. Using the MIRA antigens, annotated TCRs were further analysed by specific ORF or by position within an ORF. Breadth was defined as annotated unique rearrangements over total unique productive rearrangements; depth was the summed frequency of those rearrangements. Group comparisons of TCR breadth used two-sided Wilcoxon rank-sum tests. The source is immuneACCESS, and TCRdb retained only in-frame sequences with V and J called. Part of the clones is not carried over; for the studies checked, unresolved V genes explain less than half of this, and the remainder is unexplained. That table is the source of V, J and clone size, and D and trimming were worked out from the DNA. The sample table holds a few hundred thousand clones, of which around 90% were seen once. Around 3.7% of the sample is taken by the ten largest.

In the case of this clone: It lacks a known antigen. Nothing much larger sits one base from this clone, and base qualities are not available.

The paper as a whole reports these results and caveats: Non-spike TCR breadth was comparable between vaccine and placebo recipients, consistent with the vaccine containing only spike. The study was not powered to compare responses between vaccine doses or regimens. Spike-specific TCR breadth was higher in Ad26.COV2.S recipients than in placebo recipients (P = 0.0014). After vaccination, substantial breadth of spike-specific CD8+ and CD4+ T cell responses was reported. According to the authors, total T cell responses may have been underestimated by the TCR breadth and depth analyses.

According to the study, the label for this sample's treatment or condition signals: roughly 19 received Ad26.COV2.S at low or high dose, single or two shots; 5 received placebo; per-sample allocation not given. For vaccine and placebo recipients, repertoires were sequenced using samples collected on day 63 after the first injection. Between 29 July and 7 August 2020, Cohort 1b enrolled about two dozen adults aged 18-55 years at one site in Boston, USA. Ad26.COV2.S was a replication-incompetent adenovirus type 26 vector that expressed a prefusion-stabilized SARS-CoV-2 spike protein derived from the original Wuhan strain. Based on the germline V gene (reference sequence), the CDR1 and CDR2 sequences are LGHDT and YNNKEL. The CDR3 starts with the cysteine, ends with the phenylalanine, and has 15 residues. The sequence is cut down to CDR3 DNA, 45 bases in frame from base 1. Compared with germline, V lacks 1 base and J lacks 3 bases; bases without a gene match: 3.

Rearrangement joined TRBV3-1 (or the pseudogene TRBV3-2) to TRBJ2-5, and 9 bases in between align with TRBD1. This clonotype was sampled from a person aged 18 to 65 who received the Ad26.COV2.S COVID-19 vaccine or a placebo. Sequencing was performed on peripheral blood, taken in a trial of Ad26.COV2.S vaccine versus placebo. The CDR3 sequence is CASSQVGQGKETQYF. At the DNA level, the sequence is TGTGCCAGCAGCCAAGTAGGACAGGGGAAAGAGACCCAGTACTTC.